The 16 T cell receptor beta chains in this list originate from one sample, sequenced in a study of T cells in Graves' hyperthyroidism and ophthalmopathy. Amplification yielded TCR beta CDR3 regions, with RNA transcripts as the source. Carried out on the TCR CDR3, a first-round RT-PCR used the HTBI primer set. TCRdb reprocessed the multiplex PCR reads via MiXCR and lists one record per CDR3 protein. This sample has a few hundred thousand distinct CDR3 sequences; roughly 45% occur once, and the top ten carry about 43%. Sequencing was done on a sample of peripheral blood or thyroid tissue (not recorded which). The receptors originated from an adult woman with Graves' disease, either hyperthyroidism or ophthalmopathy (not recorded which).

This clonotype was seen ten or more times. CDR3 sequence reads: CASSQQSYGYTF. The CDR3 nucleotides are TGTGCCAGCAGCCAACAGAGCTATGGCTACACCTTC. The rearrangement uses TRBV11-2 and TRBJ1-2, with D hard to call. This CDR3 has 12 amino acids. The V end was cut by 5 bases, the J end by 4 bases, with 8 bases between. CDR1 is SGHAT, CDR2 FQNNGV, per germline.

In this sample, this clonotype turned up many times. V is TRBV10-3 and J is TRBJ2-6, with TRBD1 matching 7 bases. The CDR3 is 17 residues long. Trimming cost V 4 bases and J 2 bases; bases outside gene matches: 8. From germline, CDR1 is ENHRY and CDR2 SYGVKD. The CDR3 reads CAISGQGLTAGANVLTF. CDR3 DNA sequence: TGTGCCATCAGTGGACAGGGTCTGACGGCTGGGGCCAACGTCCTGACTTTC.

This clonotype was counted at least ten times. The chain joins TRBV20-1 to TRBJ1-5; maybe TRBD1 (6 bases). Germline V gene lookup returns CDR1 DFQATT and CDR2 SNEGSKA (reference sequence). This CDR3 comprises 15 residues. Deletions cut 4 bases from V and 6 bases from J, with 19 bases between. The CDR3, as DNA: TGCAGTGCTAAATCTGGGGGGGCATTGGGTCAGCCCCAGCATTTT. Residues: CSAKSGGALGQPQHF.

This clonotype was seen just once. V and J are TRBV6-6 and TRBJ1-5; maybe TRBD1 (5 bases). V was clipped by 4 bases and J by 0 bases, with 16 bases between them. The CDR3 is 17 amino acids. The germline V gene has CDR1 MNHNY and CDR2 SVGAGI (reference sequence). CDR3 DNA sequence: TGTGCCAGCAGTTCTGGGGCTTCACCCTATAGCAATCAGCCCCAGCATTTT. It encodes CASSSGASPYSNQPQHF.

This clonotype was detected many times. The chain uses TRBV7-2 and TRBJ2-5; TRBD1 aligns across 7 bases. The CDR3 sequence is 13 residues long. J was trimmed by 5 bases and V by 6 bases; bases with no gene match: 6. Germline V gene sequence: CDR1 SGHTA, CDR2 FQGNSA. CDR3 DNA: TGTGCCAGCAGACCGGTACAGGGGGAGACCCAGTACTTC. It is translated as CASRPVQGETQYF.

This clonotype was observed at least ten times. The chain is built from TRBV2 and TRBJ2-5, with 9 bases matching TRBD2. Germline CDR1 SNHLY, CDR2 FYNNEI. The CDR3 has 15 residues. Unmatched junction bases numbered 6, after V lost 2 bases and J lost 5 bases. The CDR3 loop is CASSEQAGGWETQYF. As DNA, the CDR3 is TGTGCCAGCAGTGAACAAGCGGGGGGTTGGGAGACCCAGTACTTC.

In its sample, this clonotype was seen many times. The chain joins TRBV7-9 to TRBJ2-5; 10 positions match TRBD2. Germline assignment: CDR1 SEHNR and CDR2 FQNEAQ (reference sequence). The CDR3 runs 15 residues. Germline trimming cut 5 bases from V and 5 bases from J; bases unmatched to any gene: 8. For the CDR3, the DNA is TGTGCCAGCAGCAAGAGCGGGAGGGCCGAGGAGACCCAGTACTTC. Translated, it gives CASSKSGRAEETQYF. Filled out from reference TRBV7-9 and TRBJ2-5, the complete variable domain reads DTGVSQNPRHKITKRGQNVTFRCDPISEHNRLYWYRQTLGQGPEFLTYFQNEAQLEKSRLLSDRFSAERPKGSFSTLEIQRTEQGDSAMYLCASSKSGRAEETQYFGPGTRLLVL.

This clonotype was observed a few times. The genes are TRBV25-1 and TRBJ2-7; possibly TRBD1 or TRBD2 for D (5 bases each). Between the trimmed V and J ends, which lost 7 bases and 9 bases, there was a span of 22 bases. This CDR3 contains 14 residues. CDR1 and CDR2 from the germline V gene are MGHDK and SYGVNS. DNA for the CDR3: TGTGCCAGCATCAATGCCCGGGACGCCGGGGTGCAGTACTTC. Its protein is CASINARDAGVQYF.

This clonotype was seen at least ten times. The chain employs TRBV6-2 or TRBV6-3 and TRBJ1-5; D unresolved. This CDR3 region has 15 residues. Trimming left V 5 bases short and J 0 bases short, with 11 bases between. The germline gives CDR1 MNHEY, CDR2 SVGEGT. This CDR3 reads CASSSDGNSNQPQHF. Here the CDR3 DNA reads TGTGCCAGCAGTAGCGACGGAAATAGCAATCAGCCCCAGCATTTT.

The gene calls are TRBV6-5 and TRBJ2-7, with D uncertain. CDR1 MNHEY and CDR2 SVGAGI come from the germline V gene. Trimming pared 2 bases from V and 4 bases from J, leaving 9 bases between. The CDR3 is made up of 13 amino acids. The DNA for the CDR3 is TGTGCCAGCAGTTACCAGCCTCAGTACGAGCAGTACTTC. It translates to CASSYQPQYEQYF.

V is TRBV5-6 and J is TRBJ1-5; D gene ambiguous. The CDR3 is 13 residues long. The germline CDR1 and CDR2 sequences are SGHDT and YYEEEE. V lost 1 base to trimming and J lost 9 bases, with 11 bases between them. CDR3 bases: TGTGCCAGCAGCTTGAGGGCGGAGGGGCCCCAGCATTTT. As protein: CASSLRAEGPQHF.

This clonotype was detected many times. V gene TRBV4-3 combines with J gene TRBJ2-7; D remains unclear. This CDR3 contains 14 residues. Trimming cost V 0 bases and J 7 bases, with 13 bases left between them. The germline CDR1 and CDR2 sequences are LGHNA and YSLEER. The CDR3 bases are TGCGCCAGCAGCCAAGAGGTATCAAAGGTGGAGCAGTACTTC. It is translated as CASSQEVSKVEQYF.

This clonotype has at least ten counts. This chain's CDR3 is CASSEGGTNYGYTF. CDR3 in DNA: TGTGCCAGCAGTGAGGGCGGGACTAACTATGGCTACACCTTC. The chain couples TRBV6-1 to TRBJ1-2; no reliable D call. Germline CDR1 MNHNS, CDR2 SASEGT. Deletions cut 3 bases from V and 0 bases from J, with 8 bases between. This CDR3 region has 14 residues.

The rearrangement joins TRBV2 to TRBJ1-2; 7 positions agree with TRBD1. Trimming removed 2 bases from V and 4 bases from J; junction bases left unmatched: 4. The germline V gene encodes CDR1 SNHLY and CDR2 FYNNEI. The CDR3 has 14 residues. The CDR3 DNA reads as TGTGCCAGCAGTGAACGACAGGGCCTCTATGGCTACACCTTC. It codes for CASSERQGLYGYTF.

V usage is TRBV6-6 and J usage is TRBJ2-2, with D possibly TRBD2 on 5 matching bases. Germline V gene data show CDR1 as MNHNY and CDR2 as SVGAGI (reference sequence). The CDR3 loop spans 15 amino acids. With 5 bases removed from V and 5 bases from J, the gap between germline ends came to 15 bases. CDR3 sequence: CASSAPGITTGELFF. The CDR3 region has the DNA TGTGCCAGCAGTGCGCCCGGGATTACTACCGGGGAGCTGTTTTTT.

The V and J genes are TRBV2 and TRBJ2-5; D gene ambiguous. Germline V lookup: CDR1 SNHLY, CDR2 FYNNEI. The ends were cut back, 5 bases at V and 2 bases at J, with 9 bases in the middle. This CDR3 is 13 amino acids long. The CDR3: CASSTTIQETQYF. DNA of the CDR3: TGTGCCAGCAGTACGACAATTCAAGAGACCCAGTACTTC.